Below are 21 T cell receptor beta chains sequenced from a single sample in a study of T cell clonotyping in hematopoietic cell transplantation. Time point reported: recipient sample about 28 days before transplant, after cytoreduction. The data were produced by immunoSEQ multiplex PCR, yet TCRdb's version contains in-frame clones alone and is incomplete. The repertoire has roughly 49,000 clones, about nine tenths of them found once; the top ten carry 5.9%. The source was peripheral blood mononuclear cells, collected before stem cell transplant. The receptor set was obtained from a man between 60 and 75 years old with biphenotypic leukemia. Some clones in this sample may be carry-over from other donors' samples.

This chain uses TRBV7-2 with TRBJ1-2, with 7 positions matching TRBD1. The CDR3 consists of 16 residues. The trim removed 8 bases at V and 2 bases at J, leaving 14 bases unmatched. Germline lookup yields CDR1 SGHTA and CDR2 FQGNSA. The CDR3 sequence is CASQLRTTGPNYGYTF. CDR3 sequence (DNA): TGTGCCAGCCAACTACGGACGACAGGGCCAAACTATGGCTACACCTTC.

The J gene is TRBJ1-1, the V gene TRBV19; 7 positions agree with TRBD1. The CDR3 length is 15 residues. The V gene end was trimmed by 6 bases and the J gene end by 4 bases; junction bases not matched to a gene: 11. Germline V CDR1 and CDR2: LNHDA, SQIVND (reference sequence). The CDR3 region has the DNA TGTGCCAGTAGCAGTGGACAGGCCCTAGTCACTGAAGCTTTCTTT. Amino acids: CASSSGQALVTEAFF.

This chain uses TRBV11-1 with TRBJ2-2, with 12 bases that match TRBD2. V shed 5 bases, J shed 7 bases, and the junction held 8 bases outside the gene matches. CDR1 and CDR2 (germline): SGHAT, FQDESV (reference sequence). CDR3 length: 16 residues. In nucleotides, the CDR3 is TGTGCCAGCAGCCTGGGACTAGCGGGTGGTAGCGGGGAGCTGTTTTTT. Its protein product is CASSLGLAGGSGELFF.

The V call is TRBV5-4, the J call TRBJ1-3; D not resolved. Germline CDR1 and CDR2: SGHNT and YYREEE (reference sequence). V was trimmed by 5 bases and J by 0 bases, leaving 12 bases between them. This CDR3 is 15 amino acids long. In DNA form, the CDR3 reads TGTGCCAGCAGGGTAGACCGGGACTCTGGAAACACCATATATTTT. Residues: CASRVDRDSGNTIYF.

V gene TRBV28 combines with J gene TRBJ2-3; D gene unclear. V gave up 5 bases and J gave up 0 bases, with 9 bases separating them. The CDR3 totals 14 residues. Germline values: CDR1 MDHEN, CDR2 SYDVKM. CDR3 DNA: TGTGCCAGCAGTCGGACGGATAGCACAGATACGCAGTATTTT. Translation gives CASSRTDSTDTQYF.

The rearrangement uses TRBV7-3 and TRBJ1-1, with D possibly TRBD1 on 6 matching bases. The CDR3 consists of 15 residues. The V gene lost 2 bases and the J gene lost 1 base, with 11 bases spanning the gap. CDR1 SGHTA and CDR2 FQGTGA come from the germline V gene. CDR3 in DNA: TGTGCCAGCAGCTTATCGTCAGGGGCGAACACTGAAGCTTTCTTT. This codes for CASSLSSGANTEAFF.

The chain has TRBV28 and TRBJ1-1; D gene ambiguous. Germline V gene data show CDR1 as MDHEN and CDR2 as SYDVKM. The CDR3 totals 12 residues. V shed 3 bases and J shed 6 bases, with 8 bases lying between them. This CDR3 is CASSLGRPEAFF. DNA for the CDR3: TGTGCCAGCAGTTTGGGTCGACCTGAAGCTTTCTTT.

V gene TRBV11-3 combines with J gene TRBJ2-1, with a weak D call TRBD2 (6 bases). The V end lost 8 bases, the J end lost 1 base, and 12 bases lay between the germline ends. The CDR3 has 14 residues. Per the germline V gene, CDR1 is SGHNT and CDR2 is YENEEA. As DNA, the CDR3 is TGTGCCAGCGGATCGGGAGAATCCTACAATGAGCAGTTCTTC. Translation: CASGSGESYNEQFF.

The chain employs TRBV10-3 and TRBJ2-3; 8 bases fit TRBD2. The J segment lost 4 bases and the V segment lost 10 bases, leaving 4 bases of the junction unmatched. The CDR3 is made up of 12 amino acids. Germline V CDR1 and CDR2: ENHRY, SYGVKD. The CDR3 spells CATGGAADTQYF. Here the CDR3 DNA reads TGTGCCACGGGGGGGGCGGCAGATACGCAGTATTTT.

This chain connects TRBV28 to TRBJ1-5; D perhaps matches TRBD1 (5 bases). Germline CDR1 reads MDHEN; CDR2 reads SYDVKM. The V end was cut by 7 bases, the J end by 4 bases, with 20 bases between. The CDR3 extends over 16 amino acids. Written as DNA, the CDR3 is TGTGCCAGCACCCCGCGGGGCTTACCGGGGAATCAGCCCCAGCATTTT. This encodes CASTPRGLPGNQPQHF.

CDR3 nucleotide sequence: TGCGCCAGCAGCCTTTCCCCTCCGGGACTAGGTACAGATACGCAGTATTTT. It translates to CASSLSPPGLGTDTQYF. V gene TRBV5-1 combines with J gene TRBJ2-3; the match to TRBD2 covers 8 bases. Looked up from germline, CDR1 is SGHRS and CDR2 is YFSETQ. This CDR3 contains 17 residues. The ends lost 4 bases at V and 3 bases at J; junction bases unmatched: 13.

This CDR3 reads CASSQSGIRTDTQYF. In DNA form, the CDR3 reads TGTGCCAGCAGCCAAAGCGGGATACGCACAGATACGCAGTATTTT. V and J are TRBV7-3 and TRBJ2-3; 7 positions match TRBD2. Germline CDR1 and CDR2: SGHTA and FQGTGA. Trimming at V came to 5 bases and at J to 1 base, leaving 6 bases not matched to a gene. This CDR3 comprises 15 residues.

This clone was observed a single time. The V gene is TRBV6-6, the J gene TRBJ2-1, with D unresolved. CDR3 length equals 12 residues. V dropped 4 bases and J dropped 4 bases, with 5 bases sitting between them. Per germline, CDR1 MNHNY and CDR2 SVGAGI (reference sequence). The CDR3 loop reads CASSFPYNEQFF. The DNA of the CDR3 is TGTGCCAGCAGTTTTCCGTACAATGAGCAGTTCTTC.

The CDR3 is CASTAPGATDTQYF. DNA of the CDR3: TGTGCCAGCACCGCGCCCGGGGCCACAGATACGCAGTATTTT. The chain combines TRBV28 with TRBJ2-3; tentatively, D is TRBD1 or TRBD2 (5 bases each). In germline, CDR1 is MDHEN, CDR2 SYDVKM. Trimming left V 7 bases short and J 2 bases short, with 13 bases between. There are 14 residues in the CDR3.

This chain connects TRBV30 to TRBJ2-5; 13 nucleotides agree with TRBD2. Germline loops: CDR1 GTSNPN, CDR2 SVGIG (reference sequence). There are 17 residues in the CDR3. V lost 1 base and J lost 4; bases outside the gene matches: 9. The CDR3 spells CAWSARMRLAGGETQYF. In DNA, the CDR3 is TGTGCCTGGAGTGCCCGTATGAGACTAGCGGGAGGAGAGACCCAGTACTTC.

The CDR3 is CAWSAWTLGSGYTF. CDR3 bases: TGTGCCTGGAGTGCATGGACCCTGGGCTCTGGCTACACCTTC. This sequence joins TRBV30 and TRBJ1-2, with D unresolved. The CDR3 consists of 14 residues. The germline V gene encodes CDR1 GTSNPN and CDR2 SVGIG (reference sequence). V dropped 1 base and J dropped 7 bases, with 16 bases sitting between them.

This rearrangement joins TRBV28 to TRBJ1-4, with unresolved D. Per germline, CDR1 MDHEN and CDR2 SYDVKM. This CDR3 comprises 15 residues. V was cut by 7 bases and J by 6 bases, with 18 bases left in between. Here the CDR3 DNA reads TGTGCCAGCACCTCCCCGAACCCTTTGCATGAAAAACTGTTTTTT. It is translated as CASTSPNPLHEKLFF.

This clone was recorded only once. This chain uses TRBV6-1 with TRBJ2-7; D may be TRBD2 (7 bases). The CDR3 contains 13 residues. V gave up 8 bases and J gave up 3 bases, with 14 bases separating them. Germline V CDR1 and CDR2: MNHNS, SASEGT. Here the CDR3 DNA reads TGTGCCAGCGGGGGGGGCGCCGGCTACGAGCAGTACTTC. Protein sequence: CASGGGAGYEQYF.

In its sample, this clone was seen once. The V call is TRBV9, the J call TRBJ2-5; 9 nucleotides match TRBD2. Per the germline V gene, CDR1 is SGDLS and CDR2 is YYNGEE. The junction had 4 bases not matched to a gene; V was cut back by 0 bases and J by 1 base. The CDR3 sequence is 16 residues long. CDR3 sequence (DNA): TGTGCCAGCAGCGTAGGCCCTAGCGGGGTCCAAGAGACCCAGTACTTC. Amino acid sequence: CASSVGPSGVQETQYF.

The table lists this clone with a count of one. CDR3 in DNA: TGCGCCAGCAGCCGATCCCCCGGGAGGGCGGAAGAGCAGTACTTC. This sequence encodes CASSRSPGRAEEQYF. The chain is built from TRBV5-1 and TRBJ2-7; 8 nucleotides align to TRBD2. With V trimmed by 4 bases and J by 7 bases, 13 bases remained unmatched. This CDR3 is 15 amino acids long. Germline CDR1 and CDR2: SGHRS and YFSETQ.

This chain joins TRBV21-1 and TRBJ1-5. TRBV21-1 is noted as a pseudogene. The CDR3 is 15 residues long. The CDR3 here is CASSIWAGPNQPQHF. In nucleotides, the CDR3 is TGTGCCAGCAGCATTTGGGCCGGACCGAATCAGCCCCAGCATTTT.